What follows are 20 T cell receptor beta chains derived from one specimen sequenced in a study of blood T cell repertoires in COVID-19. Assay used: immunoSEQ multiplex PCR; TCRdb lists only in-frame clones, some missing. The repertoire holds about 100,000 clones, with 80% as singletons. What was sequenced was peripheral blood. Receptors originate from a man aged 70-80 years with active or convalescent COVID-19.

The chain recombines TRBV6-2 or TRBV6-3 with TRBJ1-2, with a weak D call TRBD1 (5 bases). Looked up from germline, CDR1 is MNHEY and CDR2 is SVGEGT. V was trimmed by 1 base and J by 4 bases, leaving 16 bases between them. The CDR3 runs to 16 residues. This chain's CDR3 is CASSYWPGRFSYGYTF. The CDR3 region has the DNA TGTGCCAGCAGTTACTGGCCAGGGAGGTTCTCCTATGGCTACACCTTC.

The rearrangement joins TRBV9 to TRBJ1-2; 8 bases align to TRBD1. This CDR3 comprises 15 residues. CDR1 is SGDLS and CDR2 is YYNGEE in the germline V gene. V lost 2 bases to trimming and J lost 4 bases; unmatched junction nucleotides: 7. Here the CDR3 reads CASSVGQGNFYGYTF. In DNA, the CDR3 is TGTGCCAGCAGCGTTGGACAGGGCAACTTCTATGGCTACACCTTC.

In its sample, this clone was seen once. The chain has TRBV19 and TRBJ1-5; the D is unclear. Germline V gives CDR1 LNHDA, CDR2 SQIVND (reference sequence). The CDR3 loop spans 16 amino acids. Trimming removed 2 bases from V and 2 bases from J, with 13 bases in between. In DNA form, the CDR3 reads TGTGCCAGTAGTATACAGGAGGCCACGGGCAATCAGCCCCAGCATTTT. Translated, it gives CASSIQEATGNQPQHF.

The rearrangement uses TRBV11-3 and TRBJ2-3, with unresolved D. Trimming left V 3 bases short and J 6 bases short, with 7 bases between. CDR3 length: 12 amino acids. Germline CDR1 is SGHNT and CDR2 is YENEEA. The CDR3 sequence is CASSLADDTQYF. The CDR3, as DNA: TGTGCCAGCAGCTTGGCAGATGATACGCAGTATTTT.

The chain is built from TRBV5-1 and TRBJ2-5, with 7 bases fitting TRBD2. V was clipped by 0 bases and J by 3 bases; unmatched bases: 8. The CDR3 sequence is 16 residues long. Germline V CDR1 and CDR2: SGHRS, YFSETQ. The CDR3 coding sequence is TGCGCCAGCAGCTTGGGAGGGGCGGGAGTAGAAGAGACCCAGTACTTC. Amino acids: CASSLGGAGVEETQYF.

This clone has only a few counts. This chain joins TRBV29-1 and TRBJ2-2, with 9 bases fitting TRBD1. The germline CDR1 and CDR2 sequences are SQVTM and ANQGSEA. J gave up 4 bases and V 1 base, and 10 bases lay outside the gene matches. The CDR3 length is 17 residues. The CDR3 sequence: CSVEGERTGETTGELFF. In DNA form, the CDR3 reads TGCAGCGTTGAAGGGGAAAGGACAGGGGAGACCACCGGGGAGCTGTTTTTT.

V usage is TRBV5-5 and J usage is TRBJ2-2; D is possibly TRBD2 (6 bases). Germline-derived CDR1 and CDR2 are SGHKS and YYEKEE (reference sequence). V was trimmed by 4 bases and J by 4 bases, leaving 11 bases between them. The CDR3 length is 14 residues. CDR3 sequence: CASSPRRVTGELFF. For the CDR3, the DNA is TGTGCCAGCAGCCCTCGGAGGGTCACCGGGGAGCTGTTTTTT.

The gene calls are TRBV5-6 and TRBJ2-6, with a possible D match to TRBD1 (6 bases). The V and J ends lost 6 bases and 0 bases respectively, with 16 bases between them. The CDR3 covers 17 residues. CDR1 SGHDT and CDR2 YYEEEE come from the germline V gene. CDR3 in DNA: TGTGCCAGCAACCGCGGACAGTTAACCTCTGGGGCCAACGTCCTGACTTTC. Residues: CASNRGQLTSGANVLTF.

The table lists this clone with a count of one. The chain has TRBV7-2 and TRBJ2-2; perhaps TRBD2 as D (6 bases). This CDR3 spans 14 amino acids. Germline lookup yields CDR1 SGHTA and CDR2 FQGNSA. V lost 5 bases and J lost 4, with 11 bases in between. CDR3 sequence (DNA): TGTGCCAGCAGCCCAGAGCGGGCCACCGGGGAGCTGTTTTTT. As protein: CASSPERATGELFF.

This sequence joins TRBV2 and TRBJ2-5, with 8 bases matching TRBD2. Germline trimming cut 2 bases from V and 5 bases from J; bases unmatched to any gene: 7. The CDR3 consists of 15 residues. Germline CDR1 is SNHLY and CDR2 is FYNNEI. CDR3 bases: TGTGCCAGCAGTGAAAGCGGGAGTCGTTGGGAGACCCAGTACTTC. This gives the protein CASSESGSRWETQYF.

This clone was counted a single time. This sequence joins TRBV12-3 or TRBV12-4 and TRBJ2-1; 11 bases match TRBD1. The CDR3 has 13 residues. J gave up 9 bases and V 3 bases, and 1 base lay outside the gene matches. The CDR3 protein is CASSLDRGLEQFF. CDR3 in DNA: TGTGCCAGCAGTTTGGACAGGGGGCTTGAGCAGTTCTTC.

This rearrangement joins TRBV29-1 to TRBJ2-5, with TRBD2 as a possible D gene (6 bases). This CDR3 has 17 amino acids. Germline loops: CDR1 SQVTM, CDR2 ANQGSEA. The germline V and J ends were trimmed by 3 bases and 1 base, with 21 bases remaining between them. The CDR3 is CSVEGLQTAPFQETQYF. CDR3 nucleotides: TGCAGCGTTGAGGGACTCCAGACAGCTCCCTTCCAAGAGACCCAGTACTTC.

The rearrangement links TRBV4-1 to TRBJ1-2; 9 bases fit TRBD1. V lost 4 bases to trimming and J lost 5 bases; unmatched junction nucleotides: 14. Germline CDR1 and CDR2: MGHRA and YSYEKL. The CDR3 contains 17 residues. DNA for the CDR3: TGCGCCAGCAGCCTTGGGGCCGGGACAGGGAATCAGTATGGCTACACCTTC. It is translated as CASSLGAGTGNQYGYTF.

The chain links TRBV5-5 to TRBJ2-3, with 7 nucleotides matching TRBD2. Unmatched junction bases numbered 8, after V lost 4 bases and J lost 0 bases. The CDR3 loop spans 16 amino acids. Germline loops: CDR1 SGHKS, CDR2 YYEKEE (reference sequence). CDR3: CASSAPAGVSTDTQYF. As DNA, the CDR3 is TGTGCCAGCAGCGCACCGGCGGGGGTTAGCACAGATACGCAGTATTTT.

The chain carries TRBV30 and TRBJ1-1, with TRBD1 as a possible D gene (6 bases). Germline V lookup: CDR1 GTSNPN, CDR2 SVGIG (reference sequence). CDR3 length equals 11 residues. V lost 4 bases, J lost 4 bases, and 7 bases lay in between. CDR3: CAWNRVTEAFF. CDR3 sequence (DNA): TGTGCCTGGAACAGGGTCACTGAAGCTTTCTTT.

The chain links TRBV27 to TRBJ2-7, with 12 bases aligning to TRBD2. This CDR3 is built from 19 residues. The germline V gene has CDR1 MNHEY and CDR2 SMNVEV (reference sequence). With 0 bases clipped from V and 0 bases from J, the junction kept 9 bases outside the gene matches. In DNA, the CDR3 is TGTGCCAGCAGTTTATCGGCTAGCGGGAGGGCCTCTCACTCCTACGAGCAGTACTTC. It codes for CASSLSASGRASHSYEQYF.

J is TRBJ2-1 and V is TRBV25-1; the D is unclear. V dropped 8 bases and J dropped 1 base, with 9 bases sitting between them. The CDR3 is made up of 13 amino acids. CDR1 and CDR2 from the germline V gene are MGHDK and SYGVNS. This CDR3 reads CASGEGSYNEQFF. The CDR3 nucleotides read TGTGCCAGCGGAGAAGGATCCTACAATGAGCAGTTCTTC.

The chain uses TRBV11-3 and TRBJ2-1; 7 nucleotides align to TRBD2. There are 16 residues in the CDR3. Trimming removed 0 bases from V and 3 bases from J; junction bases left unmatched: 5. The V gene's germline CDR1 is SGHNT and CDR2 YENEEA. CDR3 sequence: CASSLEGLAGYNEQFF. The CDR3 nucleotides read TGTGCCAGCAGCTTAGAAGGGTTAGCGGGCTACAATGAGCAGTTCTTC.

V gene TRBV19 combines with J gene TRBJ2-3; 12 nucleotides line up with TRBD1. CDR3 length equals 17 residues. J lost 5 bases, V lost 5 bases, and 11 bases had no gene match. The germline V gene has CDR1 LNHDA and CDR2 SQIVND (reference sequence). CDR3 nucleotide sequence: TGTGCCAGTAGTGCCTCCGGGACAGGGGGCGCAATAGATACGCAGTATTTT. As protein: CASSASGTGGAIDTQYF. Drawing the rest from reference TRBV19 and TRBJ2-3, the complete variable domain is DGGITQSPKYLFRKEGQNVTLSCEQNLNHDAMYWYRQDPGQGLRLIYYSQIVNDFQKGDIAEGYSVSREKKESFPLTVTSAQKNPTAFYLCASSASGTGGAIDTQYFGPGTRLTVL.

CDR3 loop: CASSFRTGRDEQFF. CDR3 coding DNA: TGTGCCAGCAGCTTCCGGACAGGGAGGGATGAGCAGTTCTTC. The chain couples TRBV11-3 to TRBJ2-1; tentative D call: TRBD1 (8 bases). Trimming shortened V by 3 bases and J by 8 bases, and 14 bases separated the two germline ends. The CDR3 extends over 14 amino acids. Germline V CDR1 and CDR2: SGHNT, YENEEA.